The clone carrying this T cell receptor (beta chain) was observed a handful of times. Its antigen is unknown. The use of a sample-barcoded 5' primer and a J-beta primer mix characterized a second PCR of roughly 6 to 11 cycles. A minimum of 2.5 million CDR3-containing paired-end reads was obtained for each sample. One entry per CDR3 protein, called by TCRdb with MiXCR from the 5' RACE reads. In the table there are about 1.5 million distinct CDR3 sequences, approximately 43% of which are singletons. The record originates from a study of blood T cells in healthy people across ages. Study-wide results and caveats: Observed TCR beta diversity per million T cells went down as age went up. This fall followed a roughly linear course with age.

V shed 0 bases and J shed 1 base, with 6 bases lying between them. Per germline, CDR1 DFQATT and CDR2 SNEGSKA (reference sequence). CDR3 size: 13 residues. The V and J genes are TRBV20-1 and TRBJ1-1; D is undetermined. The origin of this receptor is a woman under 30 in good health. The specimen was blood. CDR3: CSARDGWNTEAFF. The CDR3 nucleotides are TGCAGTGCTAGAGACGGGTGGAACACTGAAGCTTTCTTT.